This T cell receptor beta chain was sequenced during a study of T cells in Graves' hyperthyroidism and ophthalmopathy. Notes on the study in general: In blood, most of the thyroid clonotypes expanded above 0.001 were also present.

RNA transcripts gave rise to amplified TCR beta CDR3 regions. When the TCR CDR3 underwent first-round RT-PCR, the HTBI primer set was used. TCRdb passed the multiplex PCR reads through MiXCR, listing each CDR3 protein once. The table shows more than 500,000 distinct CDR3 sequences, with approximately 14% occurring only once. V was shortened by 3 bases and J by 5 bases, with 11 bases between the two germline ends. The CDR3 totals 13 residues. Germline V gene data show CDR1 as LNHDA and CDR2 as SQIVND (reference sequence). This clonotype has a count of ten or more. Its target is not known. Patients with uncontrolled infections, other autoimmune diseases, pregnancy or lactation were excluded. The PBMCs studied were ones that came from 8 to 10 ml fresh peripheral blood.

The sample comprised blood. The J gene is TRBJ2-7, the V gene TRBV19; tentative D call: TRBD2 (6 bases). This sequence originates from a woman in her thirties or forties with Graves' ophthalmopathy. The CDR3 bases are TGTGCCAGTAGTATGGGCGGGGTCGACGAGCAGTACTTC. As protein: CASSMGGVDEQYF. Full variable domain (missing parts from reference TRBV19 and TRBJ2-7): DGGITQSPKYLFRKEGQNVTLSCEQNLNHDAMYWYRQDPGQGLRLIYYSQIVNDFQKGDIAEGYSVSREKKESFPLTVTSAQKNPTAFYLCASSMGGVDEQYFGPGTRLTVT.